This T cell receptor (beta chain) was found in a study of shared clonotypes between healthy human individuals. The CDR3 runs to 14 residues. Germline values: CDR1 MNHNY, CDR2 SVGAGI (reference sequence). The J segment lost 9 bases and the V segment lost 4 bases, leaving 10 bases of the junction unmatched. Assay: immunoSEQ multiplex PCR; the TCRdb copy retains only in-frame clones and omits some. Of around 700,000 clones detected, over 65% appear once; the ten largest clones hold under 2%. In its sample, this clone was seen once. The origin of this receptor is a woman between 25 and 40 years old in good health. The V call is TRBV6-6, the J call TRBJ2-7; 9 bases agree with TRBD2. The sample consisted of memory CD4+ T cells sorted from blood. The subset denotes: CD45RA-negative fraction. In DNA, the CDR3 is TGTGCCAGCAGTTTCGATAGCGGGAGTCTTCTGCAGTACTTC. It codes for CASSFDSGSLLQYF.